What follows are 28 T cell receptor beta chains derived from one specimen sequenced in a study of blood T cell repertoires in COVID-19. Using immunoSEQ multiplex PCR, the repertoire was profiled, and TCRdb retains in-frame clones only, with some absent. The repertoire holds approximately 190,000 clones, with roughly 84% as singletons. Sequencing used peripheral blood. These receptors all come from a human donor in a cohort sampled during active COVID-19.

The chain has TRBV5-1 and TRBJ2-6; TRBD1 is a possible D gene (6 bases). Germline assignment: CDR1 SGHRS and CDR2 YFSETQ. The V end lost 6 bases, the J end lost 0 bases, and 10 bases lay between the germline ends. The CDR3 extends over 15 amino acids. The CDR3 protein is CASKGDSSGANVLTF. The CDR3 DNA is TGCGCCAGCAAGGGGGATTCCTCTGGGGCCAACGTCCTGACTTTC.

This chain joins TRBV18 and TRBJ1-2, with D unresolved. Germline assignment: CDR1 KGHSH and CDR2 LQKENI. This CDR3 comprises 13 residues. Trimming pared 3 bases from V and 4 bases from J, leaving 9 bases between. DNA of the CDR3: TGTGCCAGCTCACCGCGGGAAATCTATGGCTACACCTTC. This sequence encodes CASSPREIYGYTF. Drawing the rest from reference TRBV18 and TRBJ1-2, the complete variable domain is NAGVMQNPRHLVRRRGQEARLRCSPMKGHSHVYWYRQLPEEGLKFMVYLQKENIIDESGMPKERFSAEFPKEGPSILRIQQVVRGDSAAYFCASSPREIYGYTFGSGTRLTVV.

This chain joins TRBV4-2 and TRBJ1-4; tentatively, D is TRBD1 (6 bases). V was clipped by 0 bases and J by 6 bases, with 14 bases between them. In germline, CDR1 is LGHNA, CDR2 YNFKEQ. The CDR3 loop spans 16 amino acids. The CDR3 DNA sequence: TGTGCCAGCAGCCAAGATCGCCAGGGGCCAGATGAAAAACTGTTTTTT. Translation gives CASSQDRQGPDEKLFF.

The rearrangement uses TRBV28 and TRBJ2-2, with a tentative D call TRBD2 (5 bases). This CDR3 has 15 residues. V was pared by 5 bases and J by 3 bases, with 13 bases between. Germline lookup yields CDR1 MDHEN and CDR2 SYDVKM. The CDR3 coding sequence is TGTGCCAGCAGTCCACAACAGCGGTACACCGGGGAGCTGTTTTTT. It codes for CASSPQQRYTGELFF.

CDR3 sequence: CASSLQGAVRDANVLTF. DNA of the CDR3: TGCGCCAGCAGCTTGCAGGGGGCCGTTCGTGATGCCAACGTCCTGACTTTC. This chain connects TRBV5-1 to TRBJ2-6; 8 bases fit TRBD1. Germline-derived CDR1 and CDR2 are SGHRS and YFSETQ. The V gene end was trimmed by 1 base and the J gene end by 7 bases; junction bases not matched to a gene: 10. This CDR3 comprises 17 residues.

The chain combines TRBV15 with TRBJ1-5, with 8 bases aligning to TRBD1. Germline V gene sequence: CDR1 LNHNV, CDR2 YYDKDF (reference sequence). Trimming cost V 5 bases and J 1 base; bases outside gene matches: 1. This CDR3 is 14 amino acids long. Here the CDR3 reads CATSWTGSNQPQHF. The CDR3, as DNA: TGTGCCACCAGCTGGACAGGGAGCAATCAGCCCCAGCATTTT.

The gene calls are TRBV18 and TRBJ1-1, with D possibly being TRBD1 (6 bases). V lost 3 bases and J lost 4, with 18 bases in between. Germline-derived CDR1 and CDR2 are KGHSH and LQKENI. This CDR3 has 16 residues. The CDR3 region has the DNA TGTGCCAGCTCACCGAGGTCGGGGGGCAGGGGCACTGAAGCTTTCTTT. Translated: CASSPRSGGRGTEAFF.

The rearrangement joins TRBV7-2 to TRBJ2-1; D gene uncertain. The CDR3 runs 14 residues. Germline values: CDR1 SGHTA, CDR2 FQGNSA. Between the trimmed V and J ends, which lost 1 base and 2 bases, there was a span of 6 bases. CDR3 DNA: TGTGCCAGCAGCTTAGTAGCAACCTACAATGAGCAGTTCTTC. It translates to CASSLVATYNEQFF.

The chain couples TRBV2 to TRBJ1-1, with a possible D match to TRBD1 (6 bases). V was pared by 7 bases and J by 2 bases, with 17 bases between. Germline V lookup: CDR1 SNHLY, CDR2 FYNNEI. This CDR3 region has 15 residues. CDR3 nucleotides: TGTGCCAGCAAGGCTTTAGGACAGACCAACACTGAAGCTTTCTTT. This codes for CASKALGQTNTEAFF.

V gene TRBV6-6 combines with J gene TRBJ2-3; TRBD1 might be the D (6 bases). V was clipped by 5 bases and J by 4 bases, with 13 bases between them. CDR1 is MNHNY and CDR2 is SVGAGI in the germline V gene (reference sequence). The CDR3 has 14 residues. This CDR3 is CASSDGTFADTQYF. Written as DNA, the CDR3 is TGTGCCAGCAGTGACGGGACATTTGCAGATACGCAGTATTTT.

CDR3 coding DNA: TGTGCCAGCAGCGACAAATCCGGCTATGGCTACACCTTC. This encodes CASSDKSGYGYTF. The genes are TRBV5-4 and TRBJ1-2, with unresolved D. There are 13 residues in the CDR3. Germline V gives CDR1 SGHNT, CDR2 YYREEE (reference sequence). Trimming removed 4 bases from V and 4 bases from J, with 11 bases in between. Based on the CDR3 plus reference TRBV5-4 and TRBJ1-2, the full variable domain is ETGVTQSPTHLIKTRGQQVTLRCSSQSGHNTVSWYQQALGQGPQFIFQYYREEENGRGNFPPRFSGLQFPNYSSELNVNALELDDSALYLCASSDKSGYGYTFGSGTRLTVV.

V is TRBV30 and J is TRBJ1-2; D ambiguous. The V gene lost 5 bases and the J gene lost 4 bases, with 17 bases spanning the gap. The CDR3 consists of 14 residues. The germline CDR1 and CDR2 sequences are GTSNPN and SVGIG (reference sequence). This CDR3 reads CAWHLSGSTYGYTF. The DNA of the CDR3 is TGTGCCTGGCACTTATCGGGGTCCACCTATGGCTACACCTTC.

The chain couples TRBV24-1 to TRBJ2-3, with TRBD1 matching 12 bases. Germline lookup yields CDR1 KGHDR and CDR2 SFDVKD. The CDR3 is 16 residues long. V shed 3 bases, J shed 4 bases, and the junction held 4 bases outside the gene matches. The CDR3 nucleotides read TGTGCCACCAGTGATGCTGGGACAGGGGGCTCAGATACGCAGTATTTT. Translated, it gives CATSDAGTGGSDTQYF.

This clone is a singleton in its sample. The chain carries TRBV13 and TRBJ2-1; 7 nucleotides match TRBD1. CDR3 length: 16 residues. Germline V gene data show CDR1 as PRHDT and CDR2 as FYEKMQ (reference sequence). After removal of 2 bases from V and 0 bases from J, the junction contained 4 bases not matched to a gene. The CDR3 spells CASSLRDSSSYNEQFF. CDR3 coding DNA: TGTGCCAGCAGCTTACGGGACAGCAGCTCCTACAATGAGCAGTTCTTC. Variable domain in full (rest from reference TRBV13 and TRBJ2-1): AAGVIQSPRHLIKEKRETATLKCYPIPRHDTVYWYQQGPGQDPQFLISFYEKMQSDKGSIPDRFSAQQFSDYHSELNMSSLELGDSALYFCASSLRDSSSYNEQFFGPGTRLTVL.

The rearrangement links TRBV28 to TRBJ2-3; TRBD2 matches 12 bases. Germline CDR1 MDHEN, CDR2 SYDVKM. V was pared by 4 bases and J by 4 bases, with 6 bases of the junction left unmatched. The CDR3 covers 16 residues. The CDR3 sequence: CASSSLAGGVADTQYF. As DNA, the CDR3 is TGTGCCAGCAGTTCCCTAGCGGGAGGGGTTGCAGATACGCAGTATTTT.

The chain joins TRBV5-1 to TRBJ1-6; 7 positions match TRBD1. Germline CDR1 reads SGHRS; CDR2 reads YFSETQ. This CDR3 region has 16 residues. The V gene end was trimmed by 7 bases and the J gene end by 5 bases; junction bases not matched to a gene: 12. The DNA of the CDR3 is TGCGCCAGCCGTAAAGAGACAGGGTCGGATAATTCACCCCTCCACTTT. It translates to CASRKETGSDNSPLHF.

V is TRBV5-1 and J is TRBJ1-6; tentative D call: TRBD1 (5 bases). The CDR3 sequence is 14 residues long. Germline CDR1 reads SGHRS; CDR2 reads YFSETQ. V lost 0 bases and J lost 5, with 6 bases in between. CDR3 sequence reads: CASSLAGNNSPLHF. DNA of the CDR3: TGCGCCAGCAGCTTGGCAGGGAATAATTCACCCCTCCACTTT.

This chain joins TRBV7-9 and TRBJ2-3, with 8 positions matching TRBD2. The CDR3 is 12 residues long. Germline CDR1 and CDR2: SEHNR and FQNEAQ (reference sequence). Trimming took 0 bases from V and 11 from J; bases not matched to a gene: 1. Written as DNA, the CDR3 is TGTGCCAGCAGCTTAGCTCGGGGGGGGCAGTATTTT. Protein sequence: CASSLARGGQYF.

The chain has TRBV2 and TRBJ2-7, with 8 bases that match TRBD1. Germline CDR1 and CDR2: SNHLY and FYNNEI. The V segment lost 7 bases and the J segment 6 bases; nucleotides outside the gene matches: 8. This CDR3 has 13 amino acids. The CDR3 nucleotides read TGTGCCAGCAAGATCGACAGGGGAGTCGAGCAGTACGTC. Translated: CASKIDRGVEQYV.

The rearrangement links TRBV19 to TRBJ2-6, with D unresolved. This CDR3 has 16 amino acids. Germline V CDR1 and CDR2: LNHDA, SQIVND (reference sequence). The V end was cut by 9 bases, the J end by 1 base, with 16 bases between. CDR3 coding DNA: TGTGCCAGCAAGACGTATACCGGGTCTGGGGCCAACGTCCTGACTTTC. Translated: CASKTYTGSGANVLTF.

The chain recombines TRBV7-2 with TRBJ2-4; 10 bases are shared with TRBD1. Trimming took 2 bases from V and 7 from J; bases not matched to a gene: 5. The CDR3 is 15 residues long. Germline V gene data show CDR1 as SGHTA and CDR2 as FQGNSA. The CDR3 DNA reads as TGTGCCAGCAGCTTAATGGAGGGACAGGGGAACATTCAGTACTTC. Its translation: CASSLMEGQGNIQYF.

This chain joins TRBV18 and TRBJ2-1, with a possible D match to TRBD1 (6 bases). CDR3 length equals 17 residues. The V gene lost 0 bases and the J gene lost 8 bases, with 20 bases spanning the gap. CDR1 and CDR2 from the germline V gene are KGHSH and LQKENI. The CDR3 region has the DNA TGTGCCAGCTCACCACCGACCCCAGGGGCTCCGGGCCATGAGCAGTTCTTC. The encoded protein is CASSPPTPGAPGHEQFF.

This clone was recorded only once. The chain joins TRBV12-3 or TRBV12-4 to TRBJ1-1, with D hard to call. The CDR3 has 12 amino acids. V dropped 6 bases and J dropped 7 bases, with 12 bases sitting between them. In DNA form, the CDR3 reads TGTGCCAGCAGCGCTCGCCAGGTTGAAGCTTTCTTT. Its translation: CASSARQVEAFF.

The chain combines TRBV5-1 with TRBJ2-3; 8 bases match TRBD1. The CDR3 runs to 16 residues. CDR1 SGHRS and CDR2 YFSETQ come from the germline V gene. V trimming: 4 bases; J trimming: 0 bases; junction bases outside the gene matches: 7. CDR3 region: CASSLRRTGSTDTQYF. The CDR3 bases are TGCGCCAGCAGCCTTCGCCGGACAGGGAGCACAGATACGCAGTATTTT.

The rearrangement uses TRBV29-1 and TRBJ1-3; D unresolved. There are 11 residues in the CDR3. The germline CDR1 and CDR2 sequences are SQVTM and ANQGSEA. V lost 7 bases and J 3 bases, leaving 7 bases between the germline ends. The CDR3 region is CSGGNGNTIYF. CDR3 nucleotides: TGCAGCGGCGGGAATGGAAACACCATATATTTT.

This clone was seen just once. This rearrangement joins TRBV29-1 to TRBJ2-1; 12 nucleotides align to TRBD2. J lost 6 bases, V lost 0 bases, and 6 bases had no gene match. Germline loops: CDR1 SQVTM, CDR2 ANQGSEA. This CDR3 comprises 16 residues. The CDR3 loop is CSVEDRLAGASNEQFF. Here the CDR3 DNA reads TGCAGCGTTGAAGACCGACTAGCGGGAGCTTCCAATGAGCAGTTCTTC.

The CDR3 bases are TGTGCCAGCAGCTTAGGCCAGGGGGCGCTTAATGAGCAGTTCTTC. Amino acid sequence: CASSLGQGALNEQFF. The V gene is TRBV7-8, the J gene TRBJ2-1; 8 bases agree with TRBD1. The CDR3 loop spans 15 amino acids. The ends lost 1 base at V and 7 bases at J; junction bases unmatched: 6. From germline, CDR1 is SGHVS and CDR2 FQNEAQ.

The chain recombines TRBV15 with TRBJ2-7; D ambiguous. In germline, CDR1 is LNHNV, CDR2 YYDKDF (reference sequence). Trimming removed 0 bases from V and 2 bases from J, with 2 bases in between. This CDR3 spans 12 amino acids. The CDR3 reads CATSRDTYEQYF. The DNA of the CDR3 is TGTGCCACCAGCAGAGATACCTACGAGCAGTACTTC. The whole variable domain, remainder taken from reference TRBV15 and TRBJ2-7, is DAMVIQNPRYQVTQFGKPVTLSCSQTLNHNVMYWYQQKSSQAPKLLFHYYDKDFNNEADTPDNFQSRRPNTSFCFLDIRSPGLGDTAMYLCATSRDTYEQYFGPGTRLTVT.